The next 12 T cell receptor beta chains were all read from a single sample in a study of T-cell reconstitution after alpha-beta-depleted transplantation in children. Molecular barcoding with unique molecular identifiers was used for the TCRbeta library. TCRdb re-called the PCR reads with MiXCR, one entry per CDR3 protein. The table lists hundreds of thousands of distinct CDR3 sequences, under 20% of them singletons. The input for sequencing was PBMCs, mostly from graft donor cells, taken 360 days after TCRalphabeta/CD19-depleted stem cell transplant. The origin of the receptors is a boy in the first two years of life who had a stem cell transplant for Wiskott-Aldrich syndrome, so the T cells may come from the graft donor.

The CDR3 DNA sequence: TGTGCCAGCAGTGGACTAGCGGGTCCTACTTCGTACCAAGAGACCCAGTACTTC. Protein product: CASSGLAGPTSYQETQYF. The chain is built from TRBV25-1 and TRBJ2-5, with 10 nucleotides matching TRBD2. The germline CDR1 and CDR2 sequences are MGHDK and SYGVNS. The CDR3 spans 18 residues. V dropped 4 bases and J dropped 0; count of bases not matched to a gene: 11.

Here the CDR3 DNA reads TGTGCCAGCAGCTTAGGCGGGCCCCATAGCCTCAAAAACATTCAGTACTTC. It translates to CASSLGGPHSLKNIQYF. This rearrangement joins TRBV7-9 to TRBJ2-4, with D perhaps TRBD2 (5 bases). The germline V and J ends were trimmed by 1 base and 3 bases, with 16 bases remaining between them. The CDR3 is made up of 17 amino acids. The V gene's germline CDR1 is SEHNR and CDR2 FQNEAQ (reference sequence).

V gene TRBV25-1 combines with J gene TRBJ1-5; D not resolved. This CDR3 comprises 14 residues. V shed 9 bases and J shed 13 bases, with 25 bases lying between them. Germline loops: CDR1 MGHDK, CDR2 SYGVNS. The chain's CDR3 is CARGPGLLGVAQHF. CDR3 nucleotides: TGTGCCAGGGGCCCCGGGCTCCTCGGTGTGGCACAGCATTTT.

The V and J genes are TRBV15 and TRBJ2-3; TRBD2 matches 13 bases. The CDR3 loop spans 16 amino acids. V dropped 6 bases and J dropped 6; count of bases not matched to a gene: 9. CDR1 and CDR2 from the germline V gene are LNHNV and YYDKDF (reference sequence). CDR3 residues: CATRIGTSGVADTQYF. CDR3 sequence (DNA): TGTGCCACCAGAATAGGGACTAGCGGGGTAGCTGATACGCAGTATTTT.

This chain's CDR3 is CASSLMGLGDTEAFF. The CDR3 nucleotides read TGCGCCAGCAGCTTGATGGGGCTCGGGGACACTGAAGCTTTCTTT. The J gene is TRBJ1-1, the V gene TRBV5-1, with a possible D match to TRBD1 (5 bases). CDR3 size: 15 residues. Germline lookup yields CDR1 SGHRS and CDR2 YFSETQ. Trimming took 1 base from V and 3 from J, leaving 13 bases between them.

V is TRBV5-5 and J is TRBJ2-6; D is perhaps TRBD1 or TRBD2 (6 bases each). Looked up from germline, CDR1 is SGHKS and CDR2 is YYEKEE (reference sequence). Trimming took 7 bases from V and 2 from J, leaving 7 bases between them. The CDR3 sequence is 13 residues long. The CDR3, as DNA: TGTGCCAGCCGGGGGCCTGGGGCCAACGTCCTGACTTTC. Translated, it gives CASRGPGANVLTF.

V gene TRBV5-1 combines with J gene TRBJ2-3, with 7 positions matching TRBD2. Per germline, CDR1 SGHRS and CDR2 YFSETQ. V trimming: 0 bases; J trimming: 2 bases; junction bases outside the gene matches: 9. This CDR3 is built from 17 residues. CDR3 protein: CASSLGTRLASTDTQYF. CDR3 nucleotide sequence: TGCGCCAGCAGCTTGGGCACACGACTAGCCTCCACAGATACGCAGTATTTT.

This chain uses TRBV7-6 with TRBJ2-3, with TRBD2 identical over 7 bases. Germline assignment: CDR1 SGHVS and CDR2 FNYEAQ. Germline trimming cut 1 base from V and 3 bases from J; bases unmatched to any gene: 1. The CDR3 loop spans 14 amino acids. The CDR3 reads CASSLDGRTDTQYF. The CDR3 coding sequence is TGTGCCAGCAGCTTAGACGGGAGGACAGATACGCAGTATTTT. Full variable domain (missing parts from reference TRBV7-6 and TRBJ2-3): GAGVSQSPRYKVTKRGQDVALRCDPISGHVSLYWYRQALGQGPEFLTYFNYEAQQDKSGLPNDRFSAERPEGSISTLTIQRTEQRDSAMYRCASSLDGRTDTQYFGPGTRLTVL.

The chain is built from TRBV12-3 or TRBV12-4 and TRBJ2-1; D not resolved. This CDR3 is built from 12 residues. V shed 4 bases and J shed 9 bases, with 10 bases lying between them. CDR3 sequence: CASSSRASEQFF. DNA for the CDR3: TGTGCCAGCAGTTCCCGAGCGAGTGAGCAGTTCTTC.

This clonotype came up many times. The V call is TRBV28, the J call TRBJ2-1; D might be TRBD2 (5 bases). The CDR3 length is 15 residues. The ends were cut back, 5 bases at V and 4 bases at J, with 15 bases in the middle. Germline loops: CDR1 MDHEN, CDR2 SYDVKM. For the CDR3, the DNA is TGTGCCAGCAGTCCCCCCAGCGGACTTTACAATGAGCAGTTCTTC. This translates into CASSPPSGLYNEQFF.

This chain joins TRBV6-1 and TRBJ2-5; D perhaps matches TRBD2 (6 bases). The CDR3 runs to 15 residues. The V end was cut by 3 bases, the J end by 1 base, with 12 bases between. In germline, CDR1 is MNHNS, CDR2 SASEGT. In DNA, the CDR3 is TGTGCCAGCAGTGACCGTAGGGACTTCCAAGAGACCCAGTACTTC. Amino acids: CASSDRRDFQETQYF.

The V and J genes are TRBV10-3 and TRBJ2-3; D is ambiguous. The germline V and J ends were trimmed by 7 bases and 3 bases, with 11 bases remaining between them. The germline V gene encodes CDR1 ENHRY and CDR2 SYGVKD. The CDR3 consists of 13 residues. DNA for the CDR3: TGTGCCATCAACGGACGGAAGACAGATACGCAGTATTTT. Amino acids: CAINGRKTDTQYF.